The next 21 T cell receptor beta chains were all read from a single sample in a study of T cells in Graves' hyperthyroidism and ophthalmopathy. RNA transcripts provided the source from which TCR beta CDR3 regions were amplified. The TCR CDR3 was amplified in a first-round RT-PCR using the HTBI primer set. Using its own MiXCR run on the multiplex PCR reads, TCRdb lists one record per CDR3 protein. Of 350,000 to 400,000 distinct CDR3 sequences listed, about 19% were seen once; the top ten hold around 3.4%. The material sequenced was blood. These receptors were collected from a woman under 30 with Graves' hyperthyroidism.

This clonotype has a handful of counts. The chain joins TRBV7-2 to TRBJ1-5; TRBD1 is a possible D gene (5 bases). V was trimmed by 1 base and J by 6 bases, leaving 7 bases between them. The CDR3 has 13 residues. CDR1 is SGHTA and CDR2 is FQGNSA in the germline V gene. In DNA, the CDR3 is TGTGCCAGCAGCTTAGTGGGGGTTCAGCCCCAGCATTTT. It specifies CASSLVGVQPQHF.

The chain joins TRBV6-1 to TRBJ2-7; D might be TRBD1 or TRBD2, each matching 5 bases. This CDR3 contains 13 residues. Germline V gives CDR1 MNHNS, CDR2 SASEGT. V lost 11 bases to trimming and J lost 1 base, with 15 bases between them. The CDR3 is CAVRDGASYEQYF. The CDR3, as DNA: TGTGCCGTCCGGGACGGAGCTTCCTACGAGCAGTACTTC.

This clonotype was seen ten or more times. J is TRBJ1-2 and V is TRBV24-1; D gene unclear. Germline V gene sequence: CDR1 KGHDR, CDR2 SFDVKD. V gave up 4 bases and J gave up 8 bases, with 10 bases separating them. This CDR3 region has 12 residues. The DNA for the CDR3 is TGTGCCACCAGTGACCCGCTGGGAGGCTACACCTTC. Amino acids: CATSDPLGGYTF.

Many counts were recorded for this clonotype. V usage is TRBV6-5 and J usage is TRBJ2-2; D is unclear. Trimming took 2 bases from V and 6 from J, leaving 7 bases between them. The CDR3 is 13 residues long. Germline V gives CDR1 MNHEY, CDR2 SVGAGI. DNA for the CDR3: TGTGCCAGCAGTTACGGGTTGTCCGGGGAGCTGTTTTTT. It codes for CASSYGLSGELFF.

This clonotype was counted ten times or more. The chain links TRBV20-1 to TRBJ2-5; D unresolved. CDR1 is DFQATT, CDR2 SNEGSKA, per germline (reference sequence). CDR3 length equals 15 residues. The V and J ends lost 0 bases and 1 base respectively, with 12 bases between them. The CDR3 loop is CSARDGVSSQETQYF. The CDR3 bases are TGCAGTGCTAGAGATGGGGTTAGCTCCCAAGAGACCCAGTACTTC.

Many counts were recorded for this clonotype. V usage is TRBV7-9 and J usage is TRBJ1-2; D gene uncertain. The CDR3 is made up of 14 amino acids. Trimming stripped 7 bases from V and 8 bases from J, with 20 bases between. The germline CDR1 and CDR2 sequences are SEHNR and FQNEAQ (reference sequence). The CDR3 spells CASTNRAHGGGYTF. In nucleotides, the CDR3 is TGTGCCAGCACAAACCGGGCCCACGGCGGGGGCTACACCTTC.

This clonotype occurred many times. The chain employs TRBV7-9 and TRBJ1-5, with 7 bases that match TRBD1. This CDR3 contains 14 residues. V lost 7 bases to trimming and J lost 0 bases; unmatched junction nucleotides: 3. Germline-derived CDR1 and CDR2 are SEHNR and FQNEAQ (reference sequence). The CDR3: CASTGGYSNQPQHF. The CDR3 DNA is TGTGCCAGCACAGGGGGGTATAGCAATCAGCCCCAGCATTTT.

This clonotype was recorded many times. The genes are TRBV12-3 or TRBV12-4 and TRBJ1-1; possible D gene TRBD1, 6 bases. V was pared by 6 bases and J by 6 bases, with 20 bases between. The CDR3 covers 15 residues. The CDR3: CASSAGRGRLPEAFF. DNA for the CDR3: TGTGCCAGCAGCGCCGGGCGGGGGCGCTTGCCTGAAGCTTTCTTT.

Comments on this clonotype: No conserved phenylalanine or tryptophan is present at the end of the CDR3, so a read error is the likely explanation. The chain recombines TRBV11-2 with TRBJ1-1; TRBD1 is a possible D gene (6 bases). Germline V gives CDR1 SGHAT, CDR2 FQNNGV. The CDR3 runs to 14 residues. V was cut by 6 bases and J by 2 bases, with 13 bases left in between. CDR3 bases: TGTGCCAGCAGTTGGGGACACCTAAACACTGAAGCTTTCGTT. Protein: CASSWGHLNTEAFV.

This clonotype was found many times. CDR3 coding DNA: TGTGCCAGCAGTTACTCATTCCGGGTACAAGAGACCCAGTACTTC. It yields the protein CASSYSFRVQETQYF. This chain connects TRBV6-5 to TRBJ2-5; unclear D gene. V gave up 0 bases and J gave up 2 bases, with 10 bases separating them. There are 15 residues in the CDR3. Germline values: CDR1 MNHEY, CDR2 SVGAGI.

This clonotype came up many times. A much larger clone differs from this one at a single base, so this may be a read error. The V call is TRBV28, the J call TRBJ1-2; D is undetermined. The CDR3 covers 15 residues. Per germline, CDR1 MDHEN and CDR2 SYDVKM. CDR3: CVSSLSSRQAYGYTF. The CDR3 DNA is TGTGTCAGCAGTTTATCGTCACGGCAGGCTTATGGCTACACCTTC.

This clonotype appeared a few times. The chain uses TRBV4-1 and TRBJ2-7; D is unresolved. The ends were cut back, 5 bases at V and 0 bases at J, with 11 bases in the middle. The CDR3 runs 14 residues. Germline V gene lookup returns CDR1 MGHRA and CDR2 YSYEKL. The CDR3: CASSTILSSYEQYF. DNA for the CDR3: TGCGCCAGCAGCACAATCCTTAGCTCCTACGAGCAGTACTTC.

This clonotype was seen at least ten times. The chain uses TRBV4-1 and TRBJ1-2; 7 bases match TRBD1. Trimming cost V 3 bases and J 4 bases; bases outside gene matches: 5. The CDR3 totals 14 residues. The V gene's germline CDR1 is MGHRA and CDR2 YSYEKL. CDR3 sequence: CASSQMGTAYGYTF. DNA of the CDR3: TGCGCCAGCAGCCAGATGGGGACAGCCTATGGCTACACCTTC.

The gene calls are TRBV19 and TRBJ1-1; D may be TRBD1 (5 bases). CDR3 length: 16 amino acids. CDR1 and CDR2 from the germline V gene are LNHDA and SQIVND (reference sequence). Trimming pared 9 bases from V and 0 bases from J, leaving 20 bases between. CDR3 sequence reads: CASRLVPGDVNTEAFF. The CDR3 nucleotides read TGTGCCAGCCGACTTGTTCCGGGGGACGTGAACACTGAAGCTTTCTTT.

This clonotype was observed at least ten times. The chain's CDR3 is CASSPASGGMNTGELFF. CDR3 in DNA: TGTGCCAGCAGCCCTGCTAGCGGGGGCATGAACACCGGGGAGCTGTTTTTT. The V and J genes are TRBV7-8 and TRBJ2-2; TRBD2 matches 10 bases. The CDR3 is 17 residues long. With 5 bases clipped from V and 1 base from J, the junction kept 7 bases outside the gene matches. In germline, CDR1 is SGHVS, CDR2 FQNEAQ.

CDR3 sequence reads: CASSEDQGHRAQYF. CDR3 coding DNA: TGTGCCAGCAGTGAAGACCAGGGGCACAGGGCGCAGTACTTC. The chain employs TRBV6-1 and TRBJ2-7, with D perhaps matching TRBD1 (6 bases). Germline lookup yields CDR1 MNHNS and CDR2 SASEGT. The CDR3 is 14 residues long. Between the trimmed V and J ends, which lost 1 base and 9 bases, there was a span of 16 bases.

This clonotype appeared many times. V gene TRBV12-3 or TRBV12-4 combines with J gene TRBJ2-2; D remains ambiguous. CDR3 length equals 14 residues. V shed 3 bases and J shed 0 bases, with 5 bases lying between them. CDR3 residues: CASSFSANTGELFF. In DNA form, the CDR3 reads TGTGCCAGCAGTTTTTCGGCGAACACCGGGGAGCTGTTTTTT.

This clonotype was counted at least ten times. The chain uses TRBV20-1 and TRBJ1-2; a weak D match, TRBD1 (5 bases). Germline CDR1 and CDR2: DFQATT and SNEGSKA (reference sequence). The CDR3 contains 16 residues. V was clipped by 7 bases and J by 3 bases, with 24 bases between them. CDR3 nucleotides: TGCAGTGTCCAACCCATCTACCCCAGGGCTGACTATGGCTACACCTTC. Translated, it gives CSVQPIYPRADYGYTF.

This clonotype was seen many times. The genes are TRBV28 and TRBJ2-2, with D perhaps TRBD1 (7 bases). Deletions cut 0 bases from V and 4 bases from J, with 18 bases between. CDR3 length: 18 amino acids. Germline V gene data show CDR1 as MDHEN and CDR2 as SYDVKM. DNA for the CDR3: TGTGCCAGCAGTTTATGGCAGGTCAGGGGGGACTCCACCGGGGAGCTGTTTTTT. Residues: CASSLWQVRGDSTGELFF.

This chain joins TRBV30 and TRBJ1-1; unclear D gene. V gave up 0 bases and J gave up 3 bases, with 8 bases separating them. This CDR3 has 13 residues. Germline V lookup: CDR1 GTSNPN, CDR2 SVGIG (reference sequence). As DNA, the CDR3 is TGTGCCTGGAGTGTAGGAACTTACACTGAAGCTTTCTTT. It specifies CAWSVGTYTEAFF.

The chain carries TRBV12-3 or TRBV12-4 and TRBJ2-2; D may be TRBD1 (6 bases). Trimming shortened V by 3 bases and J by 8 bases, and 10 bases separated the two germline ends. This CDR3 comprises 13 residues. The CDR3 reads CASSLNRAGELFF. In DNA form, the CDR3 reads TGTGCCAGCAGTTTGAACAGGGCGGGGGAGCTGTTTTTT.